The 9 T cell receptor beta chains listed next were all sequenced from one sample in a study of cytomegalovirus exposure and HLA in healthy donors. The assay was immunoSEQ multiplex PCR, and TCRdb's table has in-frame clones only and misses some. The profile shows around 260,000 clones, roughly 88% of them singletons. Input material: PBMCs. These receptor sequences come from a woman aged 25 to 39 in good health and CMV-seronegative.

Written as DNA, the CDR3 is TGTGCCACCAGCAGAGGACGGGAACGAAACGAGCAGTACTTC. Protein: CATSRGRERNEQYF. The genes are TRBV15 and TRBJ2-7, with D possibly matching TRBD2 (5 bases). Germline V gene sequence: CDR1 LNHNV, CDR2 YYDKDF (reference sequence). The ends were cut back, 1 base at V and 5 bases at J, with 12 bases in the middle. CDR3 length equals 14 residues.

The V gene is TRBV29-1, the J gene TRBJ2-5; 7 positions match TRBD2. This CDR3 has 13 amino acids. Germline assignment: CDR1 SQVTM and CDR2 ANQGSEA. With 7 bases clipped from V and 7 bases from J, the junction kept 12 bases outside the gene matches. In DNA, the CDR3 is TGCAGCGCTTCCCAAGGCCCGGGAGGGACCCAGTACTTC. Amino acid sequence: CSASQGPGGTQYF.

The chain carries TRBV5-1 and TRBJ2-6, with TRBD1 identical over 9 bases. Trimming cost V 6 bases and J 0 bases; bases outside gene matches: 10. Germline CDR1 and CDR2: SGHRS and YFSETQ. This CDR3 region has 18 residues. In nucleotides, the CDR3 is TGCGCCAGCACGGGCAGAGGGACAGGGATCTCTGGGGCCAACGTCCTGACTTTC. Translated, it gives CASTGRGTGISGANVLTF. Variable domain in full (rest from reference TRBV5-1 and TRBJ2-6): KAGVTQTPRYLIKTRGQQVTLSCSPISGHRSVSWYQQTPGQGLQFLFEYFSETQRNKGNFPGRFSGRQFSNSRSEMNVSTLELGDSALYLCASTGRGTGISGANVLTFGAGSRLTVL.

This chain joins TRBV4-3 and TRBJ2-2, with 7 bases identical to TRBD2. This CDR3 spans 19 amino acids. J gave up 4 bases and V 0 bases, and 14 bases lay outside the gene matches. Germline lookup yields CDR1 LGHNA and CDR2 YSLEER. CDR3 loop: CASSQDLSGKGLGTGELFF. CDR3 DNA sequence: TGCGCCAGCAGCCAAGATCTGAGCGGGAAGGGGTTGGGCACCGGGGAGCTGTTTTTT.

The rearrangement uses TRBV29-1 and TRBJ2-1, with 11 positions matching TRBD2. Germline V lookup: CDR1 SQVTM, CDR2 ANQGSEA. The CDR3 has 13 residues. The ends lost 4 bases at V and 9 bases at J; junction bases unmatched: 5. Written as DNA, the CDR3 is TGCAGCGTTGTGACTAGCGGGATTGTTGAGCAGTTCTTC. Its protein is CSVVTSGIVEQFF.

This chain uses TRBV5-1 with TRBJ1-3; D unresolved. The CDR3 has 16 amino acids. Germline V gene data show CDR1 as SGHRS and CDR2 as YFSETQ. V was shortened by 0 bases and J by 0 bases, with 10 bases between the two germline ends. The CDR3 nucleotides are TGCGCCAGCAGCTTGGCGCCCCAAATCTCTGGAAACACCATATATTTT. Amino acids: CASSLAPQISGNTIYF.

The chain recombines TRBV15 with TRBJ2-7; D is tentatively TRBD1 or TRBD2 (5 bases each). V lost 4 bases, J lost 0 bases, and 16 bases lay in between. Germline V gives CDR1 LNHNV, CDR2 YYDKDF (reference sequence). The CDR3 consists of 16 residues. The CDR3 nucleotides are TGTGCCACCAGCAACCCAAACCGGGACGGCTCCTACGAGCAGTACTTC. Translation gives CATSNPNRDGSYEQYF.

This chain uses TRBV9 with TRBJ2-3; D is perhaps TRBD2 (6 bases). V was shortened by 2 bases and J by 2 bases, with 15 bases between the two germline ends. CDR3 length: 16 amino acids. Germline loops: CDR1 SGDLS, CDR2 YYNGEE. The CDR3: CASSVVIGEATDTQYF. The CDR3 region has the DNA TGTGCCAGCAGCGTCGTGATTGGGGAGGCCACAGATACGCAGTATTTT.

The V call is TRBV6-5, the J call TRBJ2-5; 8 nucleotides match TRBD1. The V gene's germline CDR1 is MNHEY and CDR2 SVGAGI. J was trimmed by 1 base and V by 5 bases; bases with no gene match: 3. The CDR3 extends over 14 amino acids. The DNA for the CDR3 is TGTGCCAGCAGTATCGGACAGGGCCAAGAGACCCAGTACTTC. Translated: CASSIGQGQETQYF.